The 24 T cell receptor beta chains given below trace back to one sample, sequenced in a study of CD4 T cells in lung cancer. PBMCs were cultured 10 to 15 days with mutant 27-mer peptides, then restimulated with peptide-pulsed autologous B cells. Sorting by cytokine capture selected live IFNgamma-secreting T cells after peptide-pulsed B cell restimulation. Limiting-dilution expansion used approximately 3 or 11 sorted cells per well for about 14 to 20 days. The data were produced by immunoSEQ multiplex PCR, yet TCRdb's version contains in-frame clones alone and is incomplete. The sample's table shows approximately 70 clones. These receptors' targets are unknown. Sequenced material: a CD4+ T cell line or clone grown in culture. The receptors derive from a human donor with non-small cell lung cancer. Some clones in this sample may be carry-over from other donors' samples.

The CDR3 DNA sequence: TGTGCCAGCAGCTTAGTTGTTTCCGGTAGCGAGACCCAGTACTTC. As protein: CASSLVVSGSETQYF. V gene TRBV7-2 combines with J gene TRBJ2-5; D is unclear. This CDR3 contains 15 residues. Trimming stripped 1 base from V and 5 bases from J, with 14 bases between. Germline lookup yields CDR1 SGHTA and CDR2 FQGNSA.

The V call is TRBV18, the J call TRBJ2-3; D call uncertain. CDR3 length: 16 amino acids. The V and J ends lost 3 bases and 2 bases respectively, with 15 bases between them. Germline V lookup: CDR1 KGHSH, CDR2 LQKENI. CDR3 sequence: CASSPPGGPHTDTQYF. For the CDR3, the DNA is TGTGCCAGCTCACCCCCGGGTGGCCCCCACACAGATACGCAGTATTTT.

The rearrangement links TRBV6-5 to TRBJ1-2, with D hard to call. CDR1 and CDR2 from the germline V gene are MNHEY and SVGAGI. The CDR3 is 14 residues long. With 6 bases removed from V and 5 bases from J, the gap between germline ends came to 16 bases. CDR3 sequence: CASRHLLLEYGYTF. DNA of the CDR3: TGTGCCAGCAGACACCTACTCTTAGAGTATGGCTACACCTTC.

Of note for this clone: The junction shows a germline mismatch at one end, possibly a read error. The chain uses TRBV7-8 and TRBJ1-5; a weak D match, TRBD1 (5 bases). CDR3 length: 16 amino acids. Germline CDR1 reads SGHVS; CDR2 reads FQNEAQ. In DNA, the CDR3 is TGTGCCGGCAGCTTAAATCCGGGGGGGGACAATCAGCCCCAGCATTTT. Translating gives CAGSLNPGGDNQPQHF.

This clone qualifies as hyperexpanded. The CDR3, as DNA: TGTGCCAGCTCACAAAGACAGGGCGGTAATGAAAAACTGTTTTTT. Protein: CASSQRQGGNEKLFF. V usage is TRBV18 and J usage is TRBJ1-4; 7 bases are shared with TRBD1. Germline V gene lookup returns CDR1 KGHSH and CDR2 LQKENI. The CDR3 is 15 residues long. V shed 4 bases and J 4 bases; nucleotides not matched to a gene: 6.

This clone showed up just once. The V call is TRBV28, the J call TRBJ2-5; no clear D. The DNA end is a closer match to TRBJ2-7, so the J assignment may be wrong. CDR1 and CDR2 from the germline V gene are MDHEN and SYDVKM. CDR3 length: 11 residues. CDR3 nucleotides: TGTGCCAGCAGTCAAGAAGACGAGCAGTACTTC. Its protein is CASSQEDEQYF.

The gene calls are TRBV7-1 and TRBJ1-3; D remains unclear. TRBV7-1 is an ORF, and what it does is uncertain. Trimming removed 5 bases at V and 8 bases at J, with 10 bases between. This CDR3 region has 12 residues. CDR3 loop: CASSQSSHTIYF. The CDR3 DNA sequence: TGTGCCAGCAGCCAATCCAGCCACACCATATATTTT.

The rearrangement uses TRBV2 and TRBJ2-1; 12 bases line up with TRBD2. Per the germline V gene, CDR1 is SNHLY and CDR2 is FYNNEI. The CDR3 runs to 16 residues. V lost 11 bases and J lost 3; bases outside the gene matches: 11. The CDR3 nucleotides read TGTGCCGTACAAGGGCTAGCGGGGGGGCTCTACAATGAGCAGTTCTTC. It codes for CAVQGLAGGLYNEQFF. The full variable domain, in which reference TRBV2 and TRBJ2-1 provide the parts outside the CDR3, is EPEVTQTPSHQVTQMGQEVILRCVPISNHLYFYWYRQILGQKVEFLVSFYNNEISEKSEIFDDQFSVERPDGSNFTLKIRSTKLEDSAMYFCAVQGLAGGLYNEQFFGPGTRLTVL.

The sample holds a few counts of this clone. The J gene is TRBJ2-7, the V gene TRBV19, with 8 bases aligning to TRBD1. Trimming took 4 bases from V and 4 from J; bases not matched to a gene: 3. The CDR3 length is 13 residues. The germline CDR1 and CDR2 sequences are LNHDA and SQIVND (reference sequence). The CDR3: CASSTTGGYEQYF. The CDR3 DNA sequence: TGTGCCAGTAGTACTACAGGGGGTTACGAGCAGTACTTC.

The chain has TRBV10-2 and TRBJ1-1, with 8 bases lining up with TRBD1. The CDR3 covers 15 residues. Germline assignment: CDR1 WSHSY and CDR2 SAAADI. Losses at the gene ends were 6 bases for V and 3 bases for J; bases not matched to a gene: 9. In nucleotides, the CDR3 is TGCGCCAGCAGCTCGTGGACAGGGTGGGACACTGAAGCTTTCTTT. Amino acids: CASSSWTGWDTEAFF.

The chain is built from TRBV7-8 and TRBJ1-5; tentatively, D is TRBD1 (5 bases). Germline values: CDR1 SGHVS, CDR2 FQNEAQ. This CDR3 spans 16 amino acids. The V end lost 2 bases, the J end lost 3 bases, and 14 bases lay between the germline ends. In DNA form, the CDR3 reads TGTGCCAGCAGCTTAAATCCGGGGGGGGACAATCAGCCCCAGCATTTT. This codes for CASSLNPGGDNQPQHF.

This clone was observed a single time. The rearrangement links TRBV28 to TRBJ2-5; TRBD1 matches at 7 bases. V lost 5 bases and J lost 2; bases outside the gene matches: 11. The CDR3 spans 16 residues. The germline gives CDR1 MDHEN, CDR2 SYDVKM. The CDR3: CASSPRTGKGQETQYF. The CDR3 bases are TGTGCCAGCAGTCCCAGGACAGGCAAAGGACAAGAGACCCAGTACTTC.

This chain uses TRBV7-2 with TRBJ1-1; 8 nucleotides line up with TRBD1. Per germline, CDR1 SGHTA and CDR2 FQGNSA. V was pared by 5 bases and J by 11 bases, with 7 bases of the junction left unmatched. The CDR3 loop spans 12 amino acids. The CDR3 bases are TGTGCCAGCAGCAAACAGGGGGAGGAGGCTTTCTTT. It is translated as CASSKQGEEAFF.

This clone was picked up a small number of times. J is TRBJ1-5 and V is TRBV28; tentatively, D is TRBD1 (5 bases). CDR1 MDHEN and CDR2 SYDVKM come from the germline V gene. This CDR3 contains 14 residues. V gave up 1 base and J gave up 7 bases, with 11 bases separating them. The CDR3 loop is CASSLSQGRQPQHF. CDR3 in DNA: TGTGCCAGCAGTTTATCCCAGGGAAGACAGCCCCAGCATTTT. Using reference TRBV28 and TRBJ1-5 for the parts outside the CDR3, the full variable domain is DVKVTQSSRYLVKRTGEKVFLECVQDMDHENMFWYRQDPGLGLRLIYFSYDVKMKEKGDIPEGYSVSREKKERFSLILESASTNQTSMYLCASSLSQGRQPQHFGDGTRLSIL.

This chain links TRBV15 with TRBJ2-7; D perhaps matches TRBD2 (6 bases). Germline values: CDR1 LNHNV, CDR2 YYDKDF (reference sequence). Trimming shortened V by 0 bases and J by 4 bases, and 19 bases separated the two germline ends. The CDR3 sequence is 17 residues long. CDR3: CATSREEGPPGRYEQYF. CDR3 nucleotide sequence: TGTGCCACCAGCAGAGAGGAGGGCCCCCCAGGGAGGTACGAGCAGTACTTC.

This clone was seen only once. The chain uses TRBV7-1 and TRBJ2-5, with 9 bases that match TRBD2. TRBV7-1 is an ORF, with its function uncertain. J lost 5 bases, V lost 4 bases, and 8 bases had no gene match. The CDR3 is 15 residues long. The CDR3 sequence is CASSLVLAGRETQYF. The CDR3 DNA is TGTGCCAGCAGCTTAGTGCTAGCGGGGAGGGAGACCCAGTACTTC.

The chain employs TRBV11-3 and TRBJ1-6; TRBD1 might be the D (5 bases). CDR1 and CDR2 (germline): SGHNT, YENEEA. V lost 2 bases to trimming and J lost 9 bases, with 17 bases between them. The CDR3 loop spans 16 amino acids. The CDR3 DNA is TGTGCCAGCAGCTTAACGGGGGAGGGGTCGTCTTCACCCCTCCACTTT. Amino acids: CASSLTGEGSSSPLHF.

J is TRBJ2-1 and V is TRBV19; a possible D gene is TRBD2 (6 bases). CDR1 is LNHDA, CDR2 SQIVND, per germline (reference sequence). Trimming removed 4 bases from V and 7 bases from J, with 11 bases in between. The CDR3 length is 13 residues. CDR3 DNA: TGTGCCAGTAGTACCCGAAGCGGGAATGAGCAGTTCTTC. Encoded protein: CASSTRSGNEQFF. Filled out from reference TRBV19 and TRBJ2-1, the complete variable domain reads DGGITQSPKYLFRKEGQNVTLSCEQNLNHDAMYWYRQDPGQGLRLIYYSQIVNDFQKGDIAEGYSVSREKKESFPLTVTSAQKNPTAFYLCASSTRSGNEQFFGPGTRLTVL.

The chain links TRBV11-3 to TRBJ2-2; 10 bases match TRBD2. CDR3 length: 16 amino acids. In germline, CDR1 is SGHNT, CDR2 YENEEA. The ends lost 5 bases at V and 2 bases at J; junction bases unmatched: 5. The CDR3 DNA reads TGTGCCAGCAGCCCGCCTAGCGGGGGCAACACCGGGGAGCTGTTTTTT. Protein sequence: CASSPPSGGNTGELFF.

V is TRBV18 and J is TRBJ2-1, with D possibly being TRBD1 (5 bases). Germline loops: CDR1 KGHSH, CDR2 LQKENI. This CDR3 is built from 13 residues. Trimming left V 1 base short and J 4 bases short, with 5 bases between. CDR3 sequence (DNA): TGTGCCAGCTCACCACGACAGTACAATGAGCAGTTCTTC. This gives the protein CASSPRQYNEQFF.

This chain joins TRBV6-5 and TRBJ2-2, with unresolved D. Germline V lookup: CDR1 MNHEY, CDR2 SVGAGI. The CDR3 sequence is 16 residues long. V lost 2 bases to trimming and J lost 3 bases, with 13 bases between them. This chain's CDR3 is CASSYRGRSYTGELFF. The DNA for the CDR3 is TGTGCCAGCAGTTACAGAGGAAGGAGTTACACCGGGGAGCTGTTTTTT.

This chain uses TRBV20-1 with TRBJ2-1; no reliable D call. The V gene's germline CDR1 is DFQATT and CDR2 SNEGSKA (reference sequence). V lost 3 bases and J lost 8, with 5 bases in between. The CDR3 spans 10 residues. The CDR3 region has the DNA TGCAGTGCTAGCGTCGATGAGCAGTTCTTC. Translation gives CSASVDEQFF.

This clone showed up just once. The rearrangement links TRBV7-8 to TRBJ2-5; maybe TRBD1 (6 bases). V was trimmed by 5 bases and J by 1 base, leaving 11 bases between them. CDR3 length: 14 amino acids. From germline, CDR1 is SGHVS and CDR2 FQNEAQ. The CDR3 DNA is TGTGCCAGCAGCCCACAGGGTCTCCAAGAGACCCAGTACTTC. Amino acid sequence: CASSPQGLQETQYF.

The chain employs TRBV30 and TRBJ2-1, with D perhaps TRBD1 or TRBD2 (5 bases each). Trimming left V 5 bases short and J 10 bases short, with 15 bases between. The CDR3 has 12 amino acids. Germline CDR1 GTSNPN, CDR2 SVGIG (reference sequence). The CDR3 nucleotides read TGTGCCTGGCACAGGCTCTCGGGGGAGCAGTTCTTC. Protein: CAWHRLSGEQFF.